The entry below describes one T cell receptor beta chain. V lost 0 bases and J 9 bases, leaving 10 bases between the germline ends. The germline V gene has CDR1 SGHRS and CDR2 YFSETQ. The CDR3 spans 13 residues. The data originate from a study of blood T cell repertoires in COVID-19. Using immunoSEQ multiplex PCR, the repertoire was profiled, and TCRdb retains in-frame clones only, with some absent. Of a few hundred thousand clones detected, around 85% appear once; the ten largest clones hold more than 2%. Sequenced sample: PBMCs or T cells enriched from blood (not recorded which). The source of this sequence is a man aged 25-45 years who had recovered from COVID-19. The chain links TRBV5-1 to TRBJ2-1; weak D call: TRBD2 (5 bases). The DNA of the CDR3 is TGCGCCAGCAGCTTGGCCGGGGTAACTGAGCAGTTCTTC. Its translation: CASSLAGVTEQFF.